Below, 32 T cell receptor beta chains from the same sample are listed, as sequenced in a study of cytomegalovirus exposure and HLA in healthy donors (dated 2017 in TCRdb). Library preparation employed the immunoSEQ multiplex PCR assay. A mixture of 60 forward primers for TCR Vbeta segments and 13 reverse primers for TCR Jbeta segments was used in the multiplex PCR. TCRdb holds this immuneACCESS table with in-frame rearrangements only. Some clones are missing; in checked studies, unresolved V genes explain under half, and the rest has no known cause. In this sample the table shows roughly 110,000 clones, roughly 82% of which occur a single time. The ten biggest clones cover roughly 1.6% of the sample. Sequenced material: PBMCs. These receptors all stem from a man aged 50-60 years in good health and CMV-seronegative.

This clone was seen just once. This rearrangement joins TRBV10-3 to TRBJ1-1, with 11 bases fitting TRBD1. The CDR3 consists of 15 residues. With 4 bases clipped from V and 7 bases from J, the junction kept 8 bases outside the gene matches. The germline CDR1 and CDR2 sequences are ENHRY and SYGVKD. The CDR3 is CAISVRTGGEGEAFF. For the CDR3, the DNA is TGTGCCATCAGTGTTCGGACAGGGGGCGAGGGTGAAGCTTTCTTT.

J is TRBJ2-7 and V is TRBV12-5, with 7 nucleotides matching TRBD2. Germline V gives CDR1 LGHNT, CDR2 FRNRAP. V lost 1 base and J lost 7; bases outside the gene matches: 22. The CDR3 is made up of 19 amino acids. CDR3 nucleotides: TGTGCTAGTGGTTTGGGGGTTTTTGGCGGGGGACGATTATTGAGAGAGCAGTACTTC. This encodes CASGLGVFGGGRLLREQYF. Full variable domain (rest looked up from reference TRBV12-5 and TRBJ2-7): DARVTQTPRHKVTEMGQEVTMRCQPILGHNTVFWYRQTMMQGLELLAYFRNRAPLDDSGMPKDRFSAEMPDATLATLKIQPSEPRDSAVYFCASGLGVFGGGRLLREQYFGPGTRLTVT.

This clone has just a few counts. The chain combines TRBV5-1 with TRBJ2-7; a possible D gene is TRBD1 (6 bases). The V end was cut by 4 bases, the J end by 4 bases, with 12 bases between. CDR1 SGHRS and CDR2 YFSETQ come from the germline V gene. This CDR3 is built from 13 residues. The CDR3 loop is CASSLRQEYEQYF. The CDR3 DNA sequence: TGCGCCAGCAGCCTCCGACAGGAATACGAGCAGTACTTC.

The sample holds one count of this clone. The chain carries TRBV11-2 and TRBJ1-1; D is ambiguous. In germline, CDR1 is SGHAT, CDR2 FQNNGV. V lost 1 base and J 2 bases, leaving 20 bases between the germline ends. The CDR3 spans 18 residues. Here the CDR3 DNA reads TGTGCCAGCAGCTTAGTAGGCTCCATTATCACAGTCAACACTGAAGCTTTCTTT. It yields the protein CASSLVGSIITVNTEAFF.

This chain uses TRBV10-1 with TRBJ1-3; 7 bases map to TRBD1. The germline CDR1 and CDR2 sequences are WNHNN and SYGVQD (reference sequence). The length of the CDR3 is 16 residues. J gave up 0 bases and V 3 bases, and 5 bases lay outside the gene matches. The DNA of the CDR3 is TGCGCCAGCAGTGACTCCGGGACAGTCTCTGGAAACACCATATATTTT. Amino acids: CASSDSGTVSGNTIYF.

This clone was detected once. V is TRBV5-1 and J is TRBJ2-5, with 8 bases that match TRBD2. V dropped 3 bases and J dropped 7; count of bases not matched to a gene: 14. This CDR3 has 16 amino acids. Per the germline V gene, CDR1 is SGHRS and CDR2 is YFSETQ. CDR3 DNA: TGCGCCAGCAGCTCCACTCAAGCGGGGGCCGTAGGGACCCAGTACTTC. Its protein is CASSSTQAGAVGTQYF.

This chain uses TRBV10-3 with TRBJ2-5, with D hard to call. Germline CDR1 reads ENHRY; CDR2 reads SYGVKD. Deletions cut 0 bases from V and 2 bases from J, with 7 bases between. This CDR3 spans 14 amino acids. As DNA, the CDR3 is TGTGCCATCAGTGAGTCAAGCAGGCAAGAGACCCAGTACTTC. Amino acids: CAISESSRQETQYF.

The chain combines TRBV28 with TRBJ1-3, with 8 bases fitting TRBD1. This CDR3 contains 17 residues. Germline V gene sequence: CDR1 MDHEN, CDR2 SYDVKM. V gave up 6 bases and J gave up 2 bases; unmatched junction bases: 12. CDR3 amino acids: CASSPGDRRRAGNTIYF. Written as DNA, the CDR3 is TGTGCCAGCAGCCCCGGGGACAGGAGAAGGGCTGGAAACACCATATATTTT.

This clone was counted once. In DNA form, the CDR3 reads TGTGCCACATTCTCGGGGGGTAACTATGGCTACACCTTC. It is translated as CATFSGGNYGYTF. The chain recombines TRBV28 with TRBJ1-2, with D perhaps matching TRBD1 (5 bases). Germline assignment: CDR1 MDHEN and CDR2 SYDVKM. With 10 bases removed from V and 1 base from J, the gap between germline ends came to 13 bases. CDR3 length: 13 residues.

The CDR3 DNA reads TGTGCCAGCTCACCACAAACCAGGGGGCTTGGTCAGCCCCAGCATTTT. As protein: CASSPQTRGLGQPQHF. The chain uses TRBV18 and TRBJ1-5, with 8 bases identical to TRBD1. The junction had 8 bases not matched to a gene; V was cut back by 1 base and J by 6 bases. CDR1 and CDR2 from the germline V gene are KGHSH and LQKENI. The CDR3 is 16 residues long.

This clone was seen only once. The chain carries TRBV30 and TRBJ2-6, with D possibly being TRBD2 (6 bases). CDR1 GTSNPN and CDR2 SVGIG come from the germline V gene (reference sequence). The CDR3 totals 13 residues. Trimming pared 8 bases from V and 1 base from J, leaving 9 bases between. The CDR3 nucleotides read TGTGCCGGAGGGTTTTCTGGGGCCAACGTCCTGACTTTC. Encoded protein: CAGGFSGANVLTF.

Of note for this clone: At one of its ends the junction is not consistent with the germline gene, which may arise from a read error. The chain uses TRBV7-9 and TRBJ1-2; 12 bases are a match to TRBD1. The CDR3 covers 15 residues. CDR1 is SEHNR and CDR2 is FQNEAQ in the germline V gene (reference sequence). The CDR3, as DNA: TGTTCCAGCAGCCTCCGGGACAGGGGGCGTGATGGCTACACCTTC. Amino acid sequence: CSSSLRDRGRDGYTF.

The chain links TRBV2 to TRBJ1-3; 10 nucleotides align to TRBD1. The CDR3 spans 15 residues. The V and J ends lost 6 bases and 6 bases, in that order; junction bases with no gene match: 8. Germline V gives CDR1 SNHLY, CDR2 FYNNEI. The CDR3 loop is CASRSGDRGQNTIYF. The CDR3 region has the DNA TGTGCCAGCAGGTCTGGCGACAGGGGGCAAAACACCATATATTTT.

V and J are TRBV5-5 and TRBJ2-5; 7 bases agree with TRBD1. Germline values: CDR1 SGHKS, CDR2 YYEKEE (reference sequence). Trimming cost V 4 bases and J 2 bases; bases outside gene matches: 5. This CDR3 is built from 14 residues. The CDR3 DNA is TGTGCCAGCAGCGGATGGGACAGTCAAGAGACCCAGTACTTC. Translation gives CASSGWDSQETQYF.

V usage is TRBV2 and J usage is TRBJ1-2, with D possibly TRBD1 on 6 matching bases. The V and J ends lost 7 bases and 2 bases respectively, with 11 bases between them. The germline CDR1 and CDR2 sequences are SNHLY and FYNNEI. The CDR3 consists of 13 residues. CDR3 in DNA: TGTGCCAGCAAGGGGGGGTTGAACTATGGCTACACCTTC. Amino acids: CASKGGLNYGYTF.

The chain couples TRBV5-1 to TRBJ1-6; TRBD1 might be the D (6 bases). The CDR3 length is 16 residues. CDR1 is SGHRS, CDR2 YFSETQ, per germline. The V and J ends lost 2 bases and 7 bases respectively, with 16 bases between them. CDR3 in amino acids: CASSLAGGAWNSPLHF. DNA for the CDR3: TGCGCCAGCAGCTTAGCCGGGGGGGCTTGGAATTCACCCCTCCACTTT.

Here the CDR3 reads CASSGWTVNTEAFF. DNA of the CDR3: TGTGCCAGCAGCGGCTGGACAGTGAACACTGAAGCTTTCTTT. The chain couples TRBV7-2 to TRBJ1-1, with D perhaps TRBD1 (6 bases). V lost 5 bases, J lost 0 bases, and 10 bases lay in between. This CDR3 contains 14 residues. Germline V lookup: CDR1 SGHTA, CDR2 FQGNSA. Drawing the rest from reference TRBV7-2 and TRBJ1-1, the complete variable domain is GAGVSQSPSNKVTEKGKDVELRCDPISGHTALYWYRQSLGQGLEFLIYFQGNSAPDKSGLPSDRFSAERTGGSVSTLTIQRTQQEDSAVYLCASSGWTVNTEAFFGQGTRLTVV.

The rearrangement joins TRBV11-1 to TRBJ2-3, with 9 positions matching TRBD2. The CDR3 consists of 18 residues. Germline V lookup: CDR1 SGHAT, CDR2 FQDESV (reference sequence). V shed 5 bases and J 2 bases; nucleotides not matched to a gene: 14. The CDR3 nucleotides are TGTGCCAGCAGCGCCTCCCCTATGCTAGCGGGGATCACAGATACGCAGTATTTT. It specifies CASSASPMLAGITDTQYF.

This clone is medium-sized (0.01 to 0.1%) within its sample. The rearrangement links TRBV19 to TRBJ2-7; perhaps TRBD1 as D (5 bases). V was trimmed by 6 bases and J by 3 bases, leaving 9 bases between them. The V gene's germline CDR1 is LNHDA and CDR2 SQIVND (reference sequence). The CDR3 is made up of 12 amino acids. This CDR3 is CASRSGFYEQYF. DNA of the CDR3: TGTGCCAGTAGGTCAGGGTTCTACGAGCAGTACTTC.

The chain carries TRBV14 and TRBJ1-5; a weak D match, TRBD1 (5 bases). The CDR3 is made up of 12 amino acids. V shed 1 base and J shed 11 bases, with 9 bases lying between them. Germline-derived CDR1 and CDR2 are SGHDN and FVKESK. Written as DNA, the CDR3 is TGTGCCAGCAGCCAAGGGGGGGGGTCCCAGCATTTT. It translates to CASSQGGGSQHF.

The gene calls are TRBV19 and TRBJ2-5, with a tentative D call TRBD2 (5 bases). In germline, CDR1 is LNHDA, CDR2 SQIVND (reference sequence). CDR3 size: 17 residues. Trimming took 1 base from V and 3 from J, leaving 18 bases between them. In DNA, the CDR3 is TGTGCCAGTAGTATAGCGGGAAGAAAAGTTACCGAAGAGACCCAGTACTTC. Its protein is CASSIAGRKVTEETQYF.

The chain recombines TRBV5-8 with TRBJ2-2, with D possibly matching TRBD1 (6 bases). The CDR3 loop spans 15 amino acids. Germline-derived CDR1 and CDR2 are SGHTS and YDEGEE. The V end lost 4 bases, the J end lost 2 bases, and 12 bases lay between the germline ends. The CDR3 DNA reads TGTGCCAGCAGCCCAACAGGGTTTAACACCGGGGAGCTGTTTTTT. This gives the protein CASSPTGFNTGELFF. The variable domain in full, with the rest retrieved from reference TRBV5-8 and TRBJ2-2, is EAGVTQSPTHLIKTRGQQATLRCSPISGHTSVYWYQQALGLGLQFLLWYDEGEERNRGNFPPRFSGRQFPNYSSELNVNALELEDSALYLCASSPTGFNTGELFFGEGSRLTVL.

This chain joins TRBV2 and TRBJ1-2; possibly TRBD1 for D (6 bases). Germline CDR1 reads SNHLY; CDR2 reads FYNNEI. V shed 4 bases and J shed 4 bases, with 13 bases lying between them. This CDR3 has 14 amino acids. The CDR3 loop reads CASSVRQGTYGYTF. The CDR3 DNA reads as TGTGCCAGCAGTGTCCGTCAGGGGACCTATGGCTACACCTTC. The full variable domain, rest sourced from reference TRBV2 and TRBJ1-2, is EPEVTQTPSHQVTQMGQEVILRCVPISNHLYFYWYRQILGQKVEFLVSFYNNEISEKSEIFDDQFSVERPDGSNFTLKIRSTKLEDSAMYFCASSVRQGTYGYTFGSGTRLTVV.

This chain connects TRBV29-1 to TRBJ2-5, with 7 bases aligning to TRBD1. The germline V gene has CDR1 SQVTM and CDR2 ANQGSEA. V lost 2 bases and J lost 4; bases outside the gene matches: 4. The CDR3 length is 13 residues. CDR3 protein: CSVEKGAGETQYF. The CDR3 bases are TGCAGCGTTGAAAAGGGGGCCGGAGAGACCCAGTACTTC.

The chain combines TRBV6-1 with TRBJ1-1; 7 bases line up with TRBD1. The germline gives CDR1 MNHNS, CDR2 SASEGT. Germline trimming cut 1 base from V and 11 bases from J; bases unmatched to any gene: 13. This CDR3 is built from 15 residues. CDR3 region: CASSEGPIPGTDAFF. CDR3 coding DNA: TGTGCCAGCAGTGAAGGGCCAATTCCCGGGACAGACGCTTTCTTT.

This sequence joins TRBV5-4 and TRBJ2-5; TRBD2 is a possible D gene (5 bases). The CDR3 loop spans 17 amino acids. The V gene's germline CDR1 is SGHNT and CDR2 YYREEE (reference sequence). V shed 5 bases and J shed 2 bases, with 22 bases lying between them. DNA of the CDR3: TGTGCCAGCAGTGCTGAGCCCCCGAAGGGAGTTCAAGAGACCCAGTACTTC. Translating gives CASSAEPPKGVQETQYF.

The chain joins TRBV7-2 to TRBJ2-3; unclear D gene. From germline, CDR1 is SGHTA and CDR2 FQGNSA. Between the trimmed V and J ends, which lost 1 base and 6 bases, there was a span of 8 bases. The CDR3 is 13 residues long. The CDR3 coding sequence is TGTGCCAGCAGCTTAGGTGAGGCCGATACGCAGTATTTT. Amino acid sequence: CASSLGEADTQYF.

The V call is TRBV4-2, the J call TRBJ2-7; no definite D call. CDR1 and CDR2 (germline): LGHNA, YNFKEQ. The V end lost 0 bases, the J end lost 3 bases, and 12 bases lay between the germline ends. This CDR3 contains 15 residues. CDR3 sequence reads: CASSQEVDTLYEQYF. The CDR3 DNA sequence: TGTGCCAGCAGCCAAGAGGTAGACACCCTCTACGAGCAGTACTTC.

This clone occurred a few times. The V call is TRBV6-1, the J call TRBJ1-3; perhaps TRBD1 as D (5 bases). Germline V gives CDR1 MNHNS, CDR2 SASEGT. Trimming took off 5 bases at V and 4 bases at J, with 9 bases between the two ends. This CDR3 contains 13 residues. The CDR3 sequence: CASSSGGGNTIYF. The CDR3 DNA follows: TGTGCCAGCAGTTCCGGGGGGGGAAACACCATATATTTT.

V and J are TRBV6-6 and TRBJ2-6; D may be TRBD2 (6 bases). CDR1 is MNHNY, CDR2 SVGAGI, per germline (reference sequence). CDR3 length equals 16 residues. V was pared by 7 bases and J by 2 bases, with 15 bases between. The CDR3 loop reads CASILSGDTGANVLTF. DNA for the CDR3: TGTGCCAGCATCCTTAGCGGAGATACTGGGGCCAACGTCCTGACTTTC.

The chain is built from TRBV7-9 and TRBJ1-1, with 8 bases lining up with TRBD1. J gave up 3 bases and V 1 base, and 10 bases lay outside the gene matches. Germline assignment: CDR1 SEHNR and CDR2 FQNEAQ (reference sequence). CDR3 length equals 17 residues. DNA for the CDR3: TGTGCCAGCAGCTTAGGTATTTACGGACAGGGTGACACTGAAGCTTTCTTT. Its protein product is CASSLGIYGQGDTEAFF.

Comment on this clone: Germline is not matched at one junction end, which may reflect a read error. The chain employs TRBV10-1 and TRBJ2-5; 14 positions match TRBD2. Germline V lookup: CDR1 WNHNN, CDR2 SYGVQD (reference sequence). This CDR3 has 13 residues. CDR3 sequence (DNA): TGCGCCAGCAGTCCTTCGGGACTAGCGGGGGAGAACTTC. This gives the protein CASSPSGLAGENF.